Sequencing of this T cell receptor beta chain was carried out in a study of tumor-infiltrating lymphocytes in primary liver carcinoma. Study background: Stage T1-T3 N0M0 tumors spanned about 4.2 to 11 cm.

CDR3 size: 13 residues. The V gene lost 7 bases and the J gene lost 2 bases, with 9 bases spanning the gap. The germline gives CDR1 MNHEY, CDR2 SVGAGI. Taking about 18-32 mg of unsorted bulk tissue, the authors co-extracted RNA and DNA. Every one of the tumor samples had a viable tumor cell content above 75%. As regards this clonotype: A read error is possible here, since a much larger clone lies one base away. This likely comes from a read error, as the CDR3 has no conserved phenylalanine or tryptophan at its end.

TCR beta cDNA was made from 500 ng total RNA with a constant-region primer. Sequencing libraries for TCR beta derived from three nested multiplex PCR rounds that used slightly modified ARM-PCR. The study ran its first two PCR rounds for 9 to 10 cycles each, using TRBV1-TRBV30 forward primers and a C-beta reverse primer. TCRdb reprocessed the multiplex PCR reads via MiXCR and lists one record per CDR3 protein. The table includes around 120,000 distinct CDR3 sequences, roughly 69% detected once. The clonotype originates from a woman between 55 and 75 years old with primary liver carcinoma and hepatitis B virus infection. The sequenced sample consisted of liver tumor tissue from sampling region 1. Sample subset: tumor region T1, superior pole. The chain has TRBV6-5 and TRBJ1-5; TRBD1 might be the D (5 bases). The CDR3 DNA is TGTGCCAGCACGGCAGGGCGCAATCAGCCCCAGCATGTT. Protein product: CASTAGRNQPQHV.